Shown below are 14 T cell receptor beta chains from a single sample sequenced in a study of shared clonotypes between healthy human individuals. The protocol was immunoSEQ multiplex PCR, while the TCRdb copy is restricted to in-frame clones and leaves out a portion. The repertoire holds about 560,000 clones, with roughly four fifths as singletons. Sequenced input: PBMCs. The receptors originated from a woman in her 40s in good health. Some clones in this sample may be carry-over from other donors' samples.

The chain uses TRBV19 and TRBJ1-1; possibly TRBD1 for D (5 bases). Deletions cut 3 bases from V and 1 base from J, with 15 bases between. The CDR3 covers 16 residues. Germline CDR1 LNHDA, CDR2 SQIVND (reference sequence). This CDR3 is CASSIGGWTPNTEAFF. CDR3 coding DNA: TGTGCCAGTAGTATTGGGGGTTGGACCCCGAACACTGAAGCTTTCTTT.

CDR3 residues: CASSKALGQSNEKLFF. In DNA, the CDR3 is TGTGCCAGTAGTAAGGCTCTGGGACAGAGTAATGAAAAACTGTTTTTT. The chain recombines TRBV19 with TRBJ1-4; 7 nucleotides line up with TRBD1. With 4 bases clipped from V and 4 bases from J, the junction kept 9 bases outside the gene matches. The CDR3 has 16 residues. Per the germline V gene, CDR1 is LNHDA and CDR2 is SQIVND (reference sequence). Full variable domain (missing parts from reference TRBV19 and TRBJ1-4): DGGITQSPKYLFRKEGQNVTLSCEQNLNHDAMYWYRQDPGQGLRLIYYSQIVNDFQKGDIAEGYSVSREKKESFPLTVTSAQKNPTAFYLCASSKALGQSNEKLFFGSGTQLSVL.

The chain is built from TRBV9 and TRBJ1-3; maybe TRBD1 (6 bases). Germline lookup yields CDR1 SGDLS and CDR2 YYNGEE. The CDR3 loop spans 15 amino acids. V lost 2 bases and J 0 bases, leaving 9 bases between the germline ends. CDR3 in amino acids: CASSVGHRSGNTIYF. Here the CDR3 DNA reads TGTGCCAGCAGCGTGGGACACCGCTCTGGAAACACCATATATTTT.

The chain joins TRBV7-9 to TRBJ2-2; perhaps TRBD2 as D (6 bases). Germline lookup yields CDR1 SEHNR and CDR2 FQNEAQ (reference sequence). The CDR3 is 12 amino acids. V was pared by 1 base and J by 12 bases, with 9 bases between. CDR3 loop: CASSLVREKLFF. CDR3 coding DNA: TGTGCCAGCAGCTTAGTTCGGGAGAAGCTGTTTTTT. Using reference TRBV7-9 and TRBJ2-2 for the parts outside the CDR3, the full variable domain is DTGVSQNPRHKITKRGQNVTFRCDPISEHNRLYWYRQTLGQGPEFLTYFQNEAQLEKSRLLSDRFSAERPKGSFSTLEIQRTEQGDSAMYLCASSLVREKLFFGEGSRLTVL.

The chain uses TRBV14 and TRBJ2-1, with D maybe TRBD2 (6 bases). Germline-derived CDR1 and CDR2 are SGHDN and FVKESK. V was trimmed by 6 bases and J by 2 bases, leaving 11 bases between them. There are 14 residues in the CDR3. CDR3: CASSPGSPYNEQFF. The DNA of the CDR3 is TGTGCCAGCAGTCCCGGGAGTCCCTACAATGAGCAGTTCTTC.

This sequence joins TRBV7-3 and TRBJ1-3; tentatively, D is TRBD1 (5 bases). CDR3 length equals 15 residues. The V gene lost 1 base and the J gene lost 1 base, with 8 bases spanning the gap. Per germline, CDR1 SGHTA and CDR2 FQGTGA. The CDR3 DNA reads TGTGCCAGCAGCTTAAATTCAGGGTCTGGAAACACCATATATTTT. Its protein product is CASSLNSGSGNTIYF.

The V call is TRBV14, the J call TRBJ1-1, with D hard to call. The CDR3 extends over 14 amino acids. The germline V gene encodes CDR1 SGHDN and CDR2 FVKESK. V was cut by 0 bases and J by 4 bases, with 9 bases left in between. The CDR3 bases are TGTGCCAGCAGCCAAGACAGGTTGAGCACTGAAGCTTTCTTT. Its translation is CASSQDRLSTEAFF.

The rearrangement links TRBV7-2 to TRBJ1-4; D ambiguous. The CDR3 spans 14 residues. The V end was cut by 2 bases, the J end by 3 bases, with 7 bases between. CDR1 SGHTA and CDR2 FQGNSA come from the germline V gene. The CDR3 DNA sequence: TGTGCCAGCAGCTTATCGCCGCCTAATGAAAAACTGTTTTTT. The encoded protein is CASSLSPPNEKLFF.

This rearrangement joins TRBV10-3 to TRBJ2-7; D gene uncertain. This CDR3 has 13 residues. The germline V gene has CDR1 ENHRY and CDR2 SYGVKD. V lost 8 bases, J lost 0 bases, and 11 bases lay in between. In DNA, the CDR3 is TGTGCCATCCAGGACCGAAGCTCCTACGAGCAGTACTTC. Encoded protein: CAIQDRSSYEQYF.

This chain connects TRBV5-6 to TRBJ2-3, with D unclear. This CDR3 is 15 amino acids long. V was trimmed by 0 bases and J by 0 bases, leaving 8 bases between them. Germline V CDR1 and CDR2: SGHDT, YYEEEE. CDR3 in amino acids: CASSLAASSTDTQYF. The CDR3 region has the DNA TGTGCCAGCAGCTTGGCTGCCAGTAGCACAGATACGCAGTATTTT.

The chain uses TRBV19 and TRBJ1-3; tentatively, D is TRBD1 (5 bases). This CDR3 has 16 residues. Germline CDR1 LNHDA, CDR2 SQIVND (reference sequence). Deletions cut 2 bases from V and 0 bases from J, with 11 bases between. This chain's CDR3 is CASSIRPQVSGNTIYF. In DNA, the CDR3 is TGTGCCAGTAGTATACGGCCACAGGTCTCTGGAAACACCATATATTTT.

CDR3 residues: CASSYLGEETQYF. Written as DNA, the CDR3 is TGTGCCAGCAGTTATCTCGGAGAAGAGACCCAGTACTTC. This chain links TRBV6-5 with TRBJ2-5; no definite D call. The germline V gene has CDR1 MNHEY and CDR2 SVGAGI. There are 13 residues in the CDR3. Between the trimmed V and J ends, which lost 3 bases and 3 bases, there was a span of 8 bases.

This chain joins TRBV10-1 and TRBJ2-1; D gene ambiguous. V was shortened by 0 bases and J by 6 bases, with 9 bases between the two germline ends. The CDR3 totals 14 residues. Germline-derived CDR1 and CDR2 are WNHNN and SYGVQD (reference sequence). In DNA form, the CDR3 reads TGCGCCAGCAGTGAGTCGGGAAGAGTCAATGAGCAGTTCTTC. Protein sequence: CASSESGRVNEQFF.

The CDR3 sequence is CASSIGSSRTEAFF. The CDR3, as DNA: TGTGCCAGTAGTATTGGTTCCAGCCGTACTGAAGCTTTCTTT. The genes are TRBV19 and TRBJ1-1; D is unclear. Germline CDR1 is LNHDA and CDR2 is SQIVND (reference sequence). V was trimmed by 3 bases and J by 5 bases, leaving 13 bases between them. This CDR3 has 14 residues.